Below are 29 T cell receptor beta chains sequenced from a single sample in a study of OX40 agonist ivuxolimab in advanced cancers. Libraries were prepared through the immunoSEQ multiplex PCR assay. The clones in this table, taken by TCRdb from immuneACCESS, are in-frame only. Not every clone is retained; where verified, under half of the shortfall comes from an unresolved V gene, and the cause of the rest is unknown. A total of 65,000 to 85,000 clones appear in this sample, 85% of them only once. The ten largest clones represent about 0.82% of the sample. The material was CD4+ or CD8+ T cells sorted from blood, obtained in a trial of the OX40 agonist ivuxolimab. Receptor source: an adult with an advanced solid tumor such as melanoma, head and neck, liver or kidney cancer.

Details on this clone: The junction does not match germline at one end; this may be a read error. V and J are TRBV28 and TRBJ2-7; 12 bases map to TRBD2. The germline V gene encodes CDR1 MDHEN and CDR2 SYDVKM. This CDR3 has 12 amino acids. The CDR3 reads CASSLGTSGPHF. CDR3 sequence (DNA): TGTGCCAGCAGTTTAGGGACTAGCGGGCCTCACTTC.

The genes are TRBV10-3 and TRBJ2-7; D is ambiguous. There are 14 residues in the CDR3. Between the trimmed V and J ends, which lost 10 bases and 3 bases, there was a span of 19 bases. Germline V gene sequence: CDR1 ENHRY, CDR2 SYGVKD. CDR3 in DNA: TGTGCCACCCGCGGCGCCCCAGGCCACTACGAGCAGTACTTC. It specifies CATRGAPGHYEQYF.

The rearrangement uses TRBV18 and TRBJ2-1, with 10 bases lining up with TRBD1. This CDR3 has 15 residues. J lost 3 bases, V lost 6 bases, and 5 bases had no gene match. Germline assignment: CDR1 KGHSH and CDR2 LQKENI. DNA for the CDR3: TGTGCCAGCTCCCCTGGACAGGGGGTCTACAATGAGCAGTTCTTC. This sequence encodes CASSPGQGVYNEQFF.

V usage is TRBV6-5 and J usage is TRBJ2-7; 7 nucleotides agree with TRBD2. The germline V gene encodes CDR1 MNHEY and CDR2 SVGAGI. The CDR3 consists of 14 residues. Trimming took 6 bases from V and 2 from J; bases not matched to a gene: 7. CDR3 in DNA: TGTGCCAGCAGAGACGGGGGGAATACCTACGAGCAGTACTTC. Translating it yields CASRDGGNTYEQYF.

This clone occurred once. V is TRBV19 and J is TRBJ2-3, with D uncertain. Germline loops: CDR1 LNHDA, CDR2 SQIVND (reference sequence). The V gene lost 3 bases and the J gene lost 4 bases, with 8 bases spanning the gap. CDR3 length: 13 amino acids. The DNA of the CDR3 is TGTGCCAGTAGTATTTCGTCCGCAGATACGCAGTATTTT. Protein sequence: CASSISSADTQYF.

In DNA form, the CDR3 reads TGTGCCAGCAGTGGTGGTAGCGGGAGGGCGGGAGATACGCAGTATTTT. Translating gives CASSGGSGRAGDTQYF. The chain is built from TRBV2 and TRBJ2-3; 11 bases agree with TRBD2. With 4 bases clipped from V and 5 bases from J, the junction kept 8 bases outside the gene matches. The germline gives CDR1 SNHLY, CDR2 FYNNEI. CDR3 length: 16 residues.

This sequence joins TRBV30 and TRBJ2-1; 9 nucleotides agree with TRBD2. Per germline, CDR1 GTSNPN and CDR2 SVGIG (reference sequence). The junction had 6 bases not matched to a gene; V was cut back by 1 base and J by 8 bases. The CDR3 covers 14 residues. The CDR3 nucleotides are TGTGCCTGGAGTGATGGCGGGGGGGTAGATGAGCAGTTCTTC. Amino acid sequence: CAWSDGGGVDEQFF.

This clone was observed a handful of times. The chain carries TRBV7-8 and TRBJ1-5; no definite D call. The germline V gene has CDR1 SGHVS and CDR2 FQNEAQ. V lost 1 base and J 4 bases, leaving 8 bases between the germline ends. The CDR3 runs to 14 residues. The CDR3 region has the DNA TGTGCCAGCAGCTTAGGGAGGCGAAATCAGCCCCAGCATTTT. Its translation is CASSLGRRNQPQHF. The full variable domain, completed using reference TRBV7-8 and TRBJ1-5, is GAGVSQSPRYKVAKRGQDVALRCDPISGHVSLFWYQQALGQGPEFLTYFQNEAQLDKSGLPSDRFFAERPEGSVSTLKIQRTQQEDSAVYLCASSLGRRNQPQHFGDGTRLSIL.

The sample holds one count of this clone. The J gene is TRBJ1-5, the V gene TRBV6-1; D is uncertain. Between the trimmed V and J ends, which lost 8 bases and 3 bases, there was a span of 17 bases. The CDR3 totals 15 residues. The V gene's germline CDR1 is MNHNS and CDR2 SASEGT. The CDR3 DNA follows: TGTGCCAGCGTCTCAGCGAATCTCTTCAATCAGCCCCAGCATTTT. Translation: CASVSANLFNQPQHF.

The chain uses TRBV30 and TRBJ2-7, with D unclear. V shed 3 bases and J shed 6 bases, with 12 bases lying between them. The germline V gene has CDR1 GTSNPN and CDR2 SVGIG (reference sequence). This CDR3 is 12 amino acids long. The CDR3, as DNA: TGTGCCTGGAGCGTAAACTGGGGCGAGCAGTACTTC. This sequence encodes CAWSVNWGEQYF.

The J gene is TRBJ2-7, the V gene TRBV9; the D gene is possibly TRBD2 (5 bases). CDR3 length: 15 amino acids. Germline lookup yields CDR1 SGDLS and CDR2 YYNGEE. V was clipped by 0 bases and J by 5 bases, with 15 bases between them. CDR3 region: CASSVGEREIHEQYF. CDR3 sequence (DNA): TGTGCCAGCAGCGTAGGGGAAAGGGAGATCCACGAGCAGTACTTC.

The V call is TRBV5-6, the J call TRBJ2-7; D remains unclear. The CDR3 totals 13 residues. Looked up from germline, CDR1 is SGHDT and CDR2 is YYEEEE. Trimming pared 1 base from V and 5 bases from J, leaving 10 bases between. The CDR3 sequence: CASSLFRSDEQYF. The CDR3, as DNA: TGTGCCAGCAGCTTGTTCCGGTCGGACGAGCAGTACTTC. The full variable domain, completed using reference TRBV5-6 and TRBJ2-7, is DAGVTQSPTHLIKTRGQQVTLRCSPKSGHDTVSWYQQALGQGPQFIFQYYEEEERQRGNFPDRFSGHQFPNYSSELNVNALLLGDSALYLCASSLFRSDEQYFGPGTRLTVT.

This chain uses TRBV7-2 with TRBJ2-3; 7 nucleotides align to TRBD1. After removal of 0 bases from V and 4 bases from J, the junction contained 4 bases not matched to a gene. Germline lookup yields CDR1 SGHTA and CDR2 FQGNSA. This CDR3 region has 15 residues. CDR3 protein: CASSLANRGSDTQYF. In nucleotides, the CDR3 is TGTGCCAGCAGCTTAGCAAACAGGGGTTCAGATACGCAGTATTTT.

This CDR3 reads CASSERSTKNIQYF. DNA for the CDR3: TGTGCCAGCAGCGAACGGTCGACCAAAAACATTCAGTACTTC. The rearrangement joins TRBV5-6 to TRBJ2-4; D not resolved. CDR3 length: 14 residues. The germline gives CDR1 SGHDT, CDR2 YYEEEE. Trimming cost V 4 bases and J 2 bases, with 10 bases left between them.

The rearrangement uses TRBV2 and TRBJ2-1, with D possibly matching TRBD1 (6 bases). Deletions cut 2 bases from V and 5 bases from J, with 10 bases between. The germline CDR1 and CDR2 sequences are SNHLY and FYNNEI. This CDR3 contains 14 residues. The CDR3 DNA follows: TGTGCCAGCAGTGAACAGGGGTGGCACAATGAGCAGTTCTTC. It encodes CASSEQGWHNEQFF.

The chain joins TRBV10-1 to TRBJ1-1; D is undetermined. V was cut by 7 bases and J by 5 bases, with 29 bases left in between. Germline values: CDR1 WNHNN, CDR2 SYGVQD (reference sequence). CDR3 length: 18 amino acids. The CDR3 DNA reads TGCGCCAGCACCCCAGGTCGACACCGACCTCTATGTGGGACTGAAGCTTTCTTT. Translating it yields CASTPGRHRPLCGTEAFF.

This clone rates as medium-sized (0.01 to 0.1%). V is TRBV11-2 and J is TRBJ2-7; D perhaps matches TRBD1 (6 bases). Deletions cut 4 bases from V and 6 bases from J, with 10 bases between. The germline gives CDR1 SGHAT, CDR2 FQNNGV. This CDR3 has 12 amino acids. The CDR3 sequence is CASSSNRAEQYF. CDR3 in DNA: TGTGCCAGCAGCTCCAACAGGGCCGAGCAGTACTTC.

The chain joins TRBV5-5 to TRBJ1-1, with D possibly TRBD1 on 5 matching bases. The CDR3 covers 14 residues. The V gene's germline CDR1 is SGHKS and CDR2 YYEKEE (reference sequence). V shed 4 bases and J shed 7 bases, with 17 bases lying between them. In nucleotides, the CDR3 is TGTGCCAGCAGCCCGCGGGGCCGAGGGGTTGAAGCTTTCTTT. Protein product: CASSPRGRGVEAFF.

V usage is TRBV23-1 and J usage is TRBJ1-4; D remains ambiguous. TRBV23-1 is an ORF; its function is uncertain. Trimming removed 0 bases from V and 8 bases from J, with 13 bases in between. The CDR3 spans 15 residues. The DNA for the CDR3 is TGCGCCAGCAGTCAATCGAGGCTTTTGGGGGAAAAACTGTTTTTT. Residues: CASSQSRLLGEKLFF.

V gene TRBV28 combines with J gene TRBJ1-1; a weak D match, TRBD1 (6 bases). CDR1 and CDR2 from the germline V gene are MDHEN and SYDVKM. V was trimmed by 10 bases and J by 1 base, leaving 13 bases between them. The CDR3 totals 13 residues. This CDR3 reads CAIRRQENTEAFF. DNA for the CDR3: TGTGCCATTCGGAGACAGGAGAACACTGAAGCTTTCTTT.

This chain links TRBV28 with TRBJ1-5; TRBD1 is a possible D gene (6 bases). CDR1 is MDHEN and CDR2 is SYDVKM in the germline V gene. The CDR3 runs to 15 residues. The V end was cut by 6 bases, the J end by 6 bases, with 18 bases between. CDR3 region: CASRSTGWVGQPQHF. CDR3 DNA: TGTGCCAGCAGGTCCACAGGGTGGGTCGGTCAGCCCCAGCATTTT.

The chain combines TRBV28 with TRBJ1-5, with 9 bases fitting TRBD1. The CDR3 spans 15 residues. V lost 6 bases, J lost 4 bases, and 7 bases stayed unmatched. The V gene's germline CDR1 is MDHEN and CDR2 SYDVKM. CDR3 amino acids: CASSSGQGQNQPQHF. CDR3 DNA sequence: TGTGCCAGCAGCTCGGGACAGGGCCAAAATCAGCCCCAGCATTTT.

This clone was detected only once. The chain couples TRBV2 to TRBJ2-7, with D possibly matching TRBD1 (5 bases). CDR3 length: 13 amino acids. Germline values: CDR1 SNHLY, CDR2 FYNNEI. Trimming cost V 7 bases and J 1 base, with 11 bases left between them. The CDR3 protein is CASMDTLSYEQYF. The DNA for the CDR3 is TGTGCCAGCATGGACACCCTATCCTACGAGCAGTACTTC.

V and J are TRBV29-1 and TRBJ2-4; D possibly uses TRBD1 or TRBD2 (5 bases each). Per the germline V gene, CDR1 is SQVTM and CDR2 is ANQGSEA. V was clipped by 7 bases and J by 2 bases, with 9 bases between them. This CDR3 spans 12 amino acids. DNA of the CDR3: TGCAGCGCTGGGGGATCCAAAAACATTCAGTACTTC. Translating gives CSAGGSKNIQYF.

The rearrangement links TRBV7-9 to TRBJ1-6; D not certain. The germline CDR1 and CDR2 sequences are SEHNR and FQNEAQ (reference sequence). The CDR3 is made up of 14 amino acids. Trimming stripped 5 bases from V and 6 bases from J, with 11 bases between. CDR3 bases: TGTGCCAGCAGCCGAACGGTGGGTAATTCACCCCTCCACTTT. Translated, it gives CASSRTVGNSPLHF. Supplemented by reference TRBV7-9 and TRBJ1-6, the full variable domain reads DTGVSQNPRHKITKRGQNVTFRCDPISEHNRLYWYRQTLGQGPEFLTYFQNEAQLEKSRLLSDRFSAERPKGSFSTLEIQRTEQGDSAMYLCASSRTVGNSPLHFGNGTRLTVT.

V is TRBV30 and J is TRBJ1-4; possibly TRBD1 for D (5 bases). Per germline, CDR1 GTSNPN and CDR2 SVGIG (reference sequence). The germline V and J ends were trimmed by 3 bases and 5 bases, with 13 bases remaining between them. This CDR3 is 14 amino acids long. The CDR3 DNA follows: TGTGCCTGGAGCCTGGGCAGGGCAAATGAAAAACTGTTTTTT. This codes for CAWSLGRANEKLFF.

The rearrangement joins TRBV7-2 to TRBJ2-7, with 8 bases that match TRBD1. CDR1 is SGHTA, CDR2 FQGNSA, per germline. The CDR3 contains 15 residues. V lost 1 base, J lost 2 bases, and 4 bases stayed unmatched. CDR3 sequence: CASSLETGGTYEQYF. For the CDR3, the DNA is TGTGCCAGCAGCTTAGAAACAGGGGGGACCTACGAGCAGTACTTC.

The CDR3, as DNA: TGTGCCAGCAGCCCAAGGTCTGACGGGGAGCTGTTTTTT. Encoded protein: CASSPRSDGELFF. The rearrangement joins TRBV7-2 to TRBJ2-2; D is unclear. The CDR3 length is 13 residues. Germline CDR1 is SGHTA and CDR2 is FQGNSA. V lost 5 bases and J lost 7, with 11 bases in between.

The genes are TRBV9 and TRBJ1-6; 10 positions agree with TRBD1. With 4 bases clipped from V and 6 bases from J, the junction kept 4 bases outside the gene matches. This CDR3 region has 15 residues. Germline V gene lookup returns CDR1 SGDLS and CDR2 YYNGEE. This CDR3 is CASSLRDRGNSPLHF. The CDR3, as DNA: TGTGCCAGCAGCCTCCGGGACAGGGGTAATTCACCCCTCCACTTT.